This T cell receptor beta chain was identified during a study of neurological immune-mediated disorders. The study, taken as a whole, reports: Phylogenetic grouping assigned the repertoires of 18 of 34 multiple sclerosis patients to a single related-CDR3 cluster, which may represent a signature. None of the CDR3 amino acid sequences of expanded clones were shared across subjects, and this suggested private repertoires in all groups.

CDR3 length equals 14 residues. Germline-derived CDR1 and CDR2 are ENHRY and SYGVKD. Trimming took 9 bases from V and 0 from J, leaving 12 bases between them. The cDNA came from 5'RACE, which used 10-nucleotide random UMIs. Every sequencing run generated over 170 million TCR-beta sequences from 15-18 subjects. A single record per CDR3 protein comes from TCRdb applying MiXCR to the 5' RACE reads. Of around 65,000 distinct CDR3 sequences listed, more than 4.5% were seen once; the top ten hold around 6%. The sample holds many counts of this clonotype. Its antigen is unidentified. The TCR comes from a human donor with multiple sclerosis. The donor label of this sample is uncertain. The specimen sequenced was PBMCs. The genes are TRBV10-3 and TRBJ1-3; D not resolved. The CDR3 nucleotides read TGTGCCATAAGAAACCCCCTCTCTGGAAACACCATATATTTT. Residues: CAIRNPLSGNTIYF.